A selection of T cell receptor beta chains follows, all from one sample in a study of blood T cell repertoires in COVID-19. Only in-frame clones appear in the TCRdb table, and some are missing; sequencing was by immunoSEQ multiplex PCR. The table lists approximately 190,000 clones, roughly nine tenths of them singletons. The sample consisted of peripheral blood. The origin of the receptors is a man aged 70 or older with active or convalescent COVID-19. Both conserved end residues are part of each CDR3. D genes are given only for firm matches. Part of the rows lack a size; the others show once, few, many or a class for expanded clones.

>TRBD1|TRBJ1-6|TRBV5-1|NA|15
CASSLLDRGNSPLHF
TGCGCCAGCAGCTTGTTGGACAGGGGAAATTCACCCCTCCACTTT
>NA|TRBJ2-5|TRBV7-8|NA|15
CASSLDGTGGETQYF
TGTGCCAGCAGCTTAGATGGCACCGGCGGAGAGACCCAGTACTTC
>NA|TRBJ2-7|TRBV27|NA|11
CATGTSYEQYF
TGTGCCACAGGTACCTCCTACGAGCAGTACTTC
>NA|TRBJ2-7|TRBV7-6|NA|14
CASSYRTGTYEQYF
TGTGCCAGCAGCTACAGAACAGGGACCTACGAGCAGTACTTC
>NA|TRBJ2-3|TRBV27|NA|12
CATGDFTDTQYF
TGTGCCACGGGGGACTTCACAGATACGCAGTATTTT
>NA|TRBJ2-1|TRBV11-2|NA|12
CASRRTQNEQFF
TGTGCCAGCAGGCGGACTCAGAATGAGCAGTTCTTC
>NA|TRBJ1-1|TRBV7-2|NA|15
CASSRTVSLNTEAFF
TGTGCCAGCAGCCGCACGGTGAGCCTGAACACTGAAGCTTTCTTT
>NA|TRBJ1-5|TRBV18|once|13
CASSPGQHQPQHF
TGTGCCAGCTCACCGGGACAACATCAGCCCCAGCATTTT
>TRBD1|TRBJ1-1|TRBV6-1|NA|13
CASSETGVTEAFF
TGTGCCAGCAGTGAAACAGGGGTCACTGAAGCTTTCTTT
>NA|TRBJ2-2|TRBV20-1|NA|11
CSARSTGELFF
TGCAGTGCCAGATCAACCGGGGAGCTGTTTTTT
>TRBD2|TRBJ2-3|TRBV12-5|NA|16
CASGESGGGSTDTQYF
TGTGCTAGTGGAGAGAGCGGGGGGGGTAGCACAGATACGCAGTATTTT
>NA|TRBJ1-2|TRBV5-6|NA|14
CASSLARVRYGYTF
TGTGCCAGCAGCTTGGCCCGGGTGCGCTATGGCTACACCTTC
>TRBD1|TRBJ2-7|TRBV14|NA|16
CASSQYTGGYSYEQYF
TGTGCCAGCAGCCAGTATACAGGGGGTTACTCCTACGAGCAGTACTTC
>TRBD1|TRBJ1-1|TRBV29-1|NA|13
CSVAPGGNTEAFF
TGCAGCGTTGCCCCAGGGGGAAACACTGAAGCTTTCTTT
>NA|TRBJ2-3|TRBV3-1/TRBV3-2|NA|11
CASSKTDTQYF
TGTGCCAGCAGTAAAACAGATACGCAGTATTTT
>NA|TRBJ1-2|TRBV10-3|NA|14
CAISHSQGTHGYTF
TGTGCCATCAGCCATTCACAGGGAACGCATGGCTACACCTTC
>NA|TRBJ1-5|TRBV6-5|once|14
CASSPQRGTQPQHF
TGTGCCAGCAGCCCGCAGAGGGGGACGCAGCCCCAGCATTTT
>NA|TRBJ1-6|TRBV5-1|NA|15
CASSAGALNNSPLHF
TGCGCCAGCAGCGCAGGGGCGCTAAATAATTCACCCCTCCACTTT
>NA|TRBJ1-1|TRBV3-1/TRBV3-2|NA|13
CASSQVGSTEAFF
TGTGCCAGCAGCCAAGTCGGGAGTACTGAAGCTTTCTTT
>NA|TRBJ2-2|TRBV5-1|few|16
CASRSTRERGGGELFF
TGCGCCAGCAGAAGTACAAGGGAACGAGGGGGCGGGGAGCTGTTTTTT
>NA|TRBJ2-1|TRBV11-3|NA|12
CASSHSYNEQFF
TGTGCCAGCAGCCACTCCTACAATGAGCAGTTCTTC
>NA|TRBJ2-1|TRBV9|NA|13
CASSVEGNNEQFF
TGTGCCAGCAGCGTAGAGGGGAACAATGAGCAGTTCTTC
>NA|TRBJ2-2|TRBV7-6|NA|16
CASSPRTKSHTGELFF
TGTGCCAGCAGCCCCAGGACTAAGTCGCACACCGGGGAGCTGTTTTTT
>TRBD1|TRBJ2-2|TRBV7-9|NA|16
CASTLPTGQGTGELFF
TGTGCCAGCACCCTCCCAACCGGACAGGGCACCGGGGAGCTGTTTTTT
>TRBD1|TRBJ1-5|TRBV7-9|NA|15
CASSPGTGANQPQHF
TGTGCCAGCAGCCCGGGGACAGGCGCAAATCAGCCCCAGCATTTT
>TRBD1|TRBJ1-5|TRBV19|NA|15
CASSIEQGPHQPQHF
TGTGCCAGTAGTATAGAACAGGGGCCCCATCAGCCCCAGCATTTT
>TRBD2|TRBJ2-2|TRBV9|NA|17
CASSRGLATKNTGELFF
TGTGCCAGCAGCCGGGGACTAGCGACTAAGAACACCGGGGAGCTGTTTTTT
>NA|TRBJ2-4|TRBV18|NA|17
CASSPYFSGIAKNIQYF
TGTGCCAGCTCACCGTATTTTTCAGGGATAGCCAAAAACATTCAGTACTTC
>NA|TRBJ2-2|TRBV6-4|NA|14
CASSRQDGTGELFF
TGTGCCAGCAGTCGACAGGATGGCACCGGGGAGCTGTTTTTT
>NA|TRBJ1-5|TRBV4-3|NA|14
CASSQAAGNQPQHF
TGCGCCAGCAGCCAAGCAGCGGGCAATCAGCCCCAGCATTTT
>NA|TRBJ2-7|TRBV3-1/TRBV3-2|NA|16
CASSQGVAGRPYEQYF
TGTGCCAGCAGCCAAGGGGTGGCAGGGAGGCCATACGAGCAGTACTTC
>TRBD1|TRBJ2-1|TRBV6-5|NA|16
CASSYLGQGLYNEQFF
TGTGCCAGCAGTTACCTAGGACAGGGTCTCTACAATGAGCAGTTCTTC
>TRBD1|TRBJ1-2|TRBV2|NA|13
CASSGDRDYGYTF
TGTGCCAGCAGTGGGGACAGGGACTATGGCTACACCTTC
>NA|TRBJ1-5|TRBV18|NA|15
CASSPPGSYDQPQHF
TGTGCCAGCTCACCGCCGGGGAGTTACGATCAGCCCCAGCATTTT
>TRBD2|TRBJ2-5|TRBV5-1|NA|16
CASYPGGTSRQETQYF
TGCGCCAGCTACCCTGGGGGGACTAGTCGGCAAGAGACCCAGTACTTC
>NA|TRBJ1-2|TRBV30|NA|12
CAWRPQGYGYTF
TGTGCCTGGCGACCTCAGGGGTATGGCTACACCTTC
>NA|TRBJ1-1|TRBV5-6|NA|15
CASSFRVRGTNEAFF
TGTGCCAGCAGCTTCCGAGTTAGGGGTACGAATGAAGCTTTCTTT
>NA|TRBJ2-7|TRBV21-1|few|18
CASSNRGRSKVPSYEQYF
TGTGCCAGCAGCAATAGAGGGCGTTCGAAGGTCCCCTCCTACGAGCAGTACTTC
>TRBD2|TRBJ2-1|TRBV12-5|NA|18
CASGLGASGFAGHNEQFF
TGTGCTAGTGGTTTGGGGGCTAGCGGGTTCGCTGGACACAATGAGCAGTTCTTC
>TRBD1|TRBJ1-1|TRBV7-9|NA|17
CASSVGTGGIRNTEAFF
TGTGCCAGCAGCGTAGGGACAGGGGGCATTAGGAACACTGAAGCTTTCTTT
>TRBD1|TRBJ2-1|TRBV19|NA|14
CASQGASRLGEQFF
TGTGCCAGTCAGGGGGCTAGCCGCTTGGGGGAGCAGTTCTTC
>TRBD2|TRBJ2-3|TRBV27|NA|14
CASREAGGTDTQYF
TGTGCCAGCAGGGAAGCGGGAGGCACAGATACGCAGTATTTT
>NA|TRBJ1-1|TRBV10-3|NA|15
CAISGASTENTEAFF
TGTGCCATCAGTGGAGCTTCGACAGAAAACACTGAAGCTTTCTTT
>TRBD2|TRBJ2-7|TRBV5-4|NA|15
CASRAGTRGGGEQYF
TGTGCCAGCAGGGCCGGGACTAGAGGGGGGGGCGAGCAGTACTTC
>NA|TRBJ2-2|TRBV5-1|NA|14
CASSLDGNTGELFF
TGCGCCAGCAGCTTGGACGGGAACACCGGGGAGCTGTTTTTT
>TRBD1|TRBJ1-6|TRBV5-6|NA|18
CASSSAGDRGSHNSPLHF
TGTGCCAGCAGCTCCGCCGGGGACAGGGGATCCCATAATTCACCCCTCCACTTT
>NA|TRBJ1-2|TRBV19|once|14
CASSMRVTNYGYTF
TGTGCCAGTAGTATGCGGGTAACCAACTATGGCTACACCTTC
>TRBD2|TRBJ2-2|TRBV7-2|NA|15
CASSPGLSNTGELFF
TGTGCCAGCAGCCCGGGACTATCGAACACCGGGGAGCTGTTTTTT
>TRBD2|TRBJ2-5|TRBV11-2|NA|19
CASSPTLAGQGWDQETQYF
TGTGCCAGCAGCCCCACCCTAGCGGGTCAAGGGTGGGATCAAGAGACCCAGTACTTC
>TRBD2|TRBJ2-3|TRBV18|NA|16
CASSATSGGGADTQYF
TGTGCCAGCTCAGCAACTAGCGGAGGGGGTGCAGATACGCAGTATTTT
>NA|TRBJ2-3|TRBV2|NA|14
CASSGSGGIDTQYF
TGTGCCAGCAGTGGATCCGGGGGTATAGATACGCAGTATTTT
>NA|TRBJ1-3|TRBV19|NA|15
CASSTGHLSGNTIYF
TGTGCCAGTAGTACCGGACACCTCTCTGGAAACACCATATATTTT
>NA|TRBJ1-4|TRBV6-1|once|15
CASSEMTGAPEKLFF
TGTGCCAGCAGTGAGATGACAGGAGCCCCTGAAAAACTGTTTTTT
>TRBD2|TRBJ2-2|TRBV6-2/TRBV6-3|NA|16
CASSLRGGRYTGELFF
TGTGCCAGCAGCTTACGAGGCGGGAGATACACCGGGGAGCTGTTTTTT
>TRBD1|TRBJ2-5|TRBV24-1|NA|16
CATSDQGQGGGETQYF
TGTGCCACCAGTGACCAGGGACAGGGGGGCGGAGAGACCCAGTACTTC